The 19 T cell receptor beta chains below come from one sample, sequenced in a study of blood T cell repertoires in COVID-19. Profiling relied on immunoSEQ multiplex PCR, and the TCRdb table lists in-frame clones only, not all of them. The sample carries a few hundred thousand clones, around 92% recorded once. The sequencing input was peripheral blood. The receptors come from a woman under 40 with COVID-19, enrolled during active disease.

The CDR3 is CASSLEGRGGTDTQYF. CDR3 DNA: TGTGCCAGCAGCTTAGAAGGTCGGGGAGGAACAGATACGCAGTATTTT. The chain employs TRBV7-2 and TRBJ2-3, with D possibly TRBD2 on 6 matching bases. The germline gives CDR1 SGHTA, CDR2 FQGNSA. The CDR3 consists of 16 residues. The V and J ends lost 1 base and 3 bases respectively, with 14 bases between them.

This clone was detected only once. The chain joins TRBV11-3 to TRBJ1-1, with D maybe TRBD1 (6 bases). Trimming stripped 3 bases from V and 3 bases from J, with 17 bases between. The germline gives CDR1 SGHNT, CDR2 YENEEA. The CDR3 is made up of 16 amino acids. CDR3 coding DNA: TGTGCCAGCAGCTTGGAGAGTTGGGGGGGCGACACTGAAGCTTTCTTT. This gives the protein CASSLESWGGDTEAFF.

This clone has a handful of counts. The rearrangement joins TRBV29-1 to TRBJ2-3, with D possibly TRBD2 on 5 matching bases. Between the trimmed V and J ends, which lost 3 bases and 4 bases, there was a span of 11 bases. Germline assignment: CDR1 SQVTM and CDR2 ANQGSEA. The CDR3 consists of 13 residues. CDR3 sequence: CSVDAGVADTQYF. The CDR3 DNA follows: TGCAGCGTTGATGCCGGGGTCGCAGATACGCAGTATTTT.

The V call is TRBV18, the J call TRBJ2-1; perhaps TRBD2 as D (6 bases). The ends were cut back, 3 bases at V and 0 bases at J, with 6 bases in the middle. Germline CDR1 and CDR2: KGHSH and LQKENI. The CDR3 has 14 residues. CDR3 DNA: TGTGCCAGCTCACCTAGCGGCTCCTACAATGAGCAGTTCTTC. Its protein is CASSPSGSYNEQFF.

V is TRBV6-2 or TRBV6-3 and J is TRBJ2-1; 11 nucleotides agree with TRBD2. The V gene's germline CDR1 is MNHEY and CDR2 SVGEGT. CDR3 length equals 20 residues. The junction had 16 bases not matched to a gene; V was cut back by 6 bases and J by 0 bases. CDR3 nucleotide sequence: TGTGCCAGCAGCTCTCGACTAGCGGGGTACCTCAGAAGCTCCTACAATGAGCAGTTCTTC. It translates to CASSSRLAGYLRSSYNEQFF.

This clone was seen only once. For the CDR3, the DNA is TGTGCCAGCAGTTACTTCCAAGGGGGAGGGAACTATGGCTACACCTTC. This sequence encodes CASSYFQGGGNYGYTF. The chain uses TRBV6-6 and TRBJ1-2, with D possibly being TRBD1 (6 bases). Trimming left V 1 base short and J 2 bases short, with 14 bases between. Germline lookup yields CDR1 MNHNY and CDR2 SVGAGI (reference sequence). The CDR3 is 16 amino acids.

The chain employs TRBV6-6 and TRBJ1-6; 8 positions agree with TRBD1. J was trimmed by 6 bases and V by 6 bases; bases with no gene match: 10. Looked up from germline, CDR1 is MNHNY and CDR2 is SVGAGI (reference sequence). The CDR3 extends over 16 amino acids. CDR3 residues: CASRGILQGGNSPLHF. CDR3 bases: TGTGCCAGCAGGGGGATTCTACAGGGGGGTAATTCACCCCTCCACTTT.

This rearrangement joins TRBV4-3 to TRBJ2-3, with 7 bases that match TRBD1. The germline V gene encodes CDR1 LGHNA and CDR2 YSLEER. There are 20 residues in the CDR3. V dropped 5 bases and J dropped 4; count of bases not matched to a gene: 24. The CDR3 DNA follows: TGCGCCAGCAGCATGCGGATGCGCCGGGGAACAGGGGAGATGGCAGATACGCAGTATTTT. Protein product: CASSMRMRRGTGEMADTQYF.

CDR3: CASSFLGIVAGGYEQYV. In DNA form, the CDR3 reads TGTGCCAGCAGCTTCCTCGGGATAGTAGCGGGAGGGTACGAGCAGTACGTC. The chain uses TRBV7-8 and TRBJ2-7, with TRBD2 matching 11 bases. The CDR3 is 17 residues long. Germline lookup yields CDR1 SGHVS and CDR2 FQNEAQ. The V gene end was trimmed by 3 bases and the J gene end by 4 bases; junction bases not matched to a gene: 11.

V and J are TRBV13 and TRBJ1-2; possibly TRBD1 for D (5 bases). CDR3 length: 13 residues. The V end was cut by 2 bases, the J end by 7 bases, with 11 bases between. Germline CDR1 PRHDT, CDR2 FYEKMQ (reference sequence). This chain's CDR3 is CASSLLGGTGYTF. In DNA form, the CDR3 reads TGTGCCAGCAGCTTACTTGGCGGGACTGGCTACACCTTC. Full variable domain (rest looked up from reference TRBV13 and TRBJ1-2): AAGVIQSPRHLIKEKRETATLKCYPIPRHDTVYWYQQGPGQDPQFLISFYEKMQSDKGSIPDRFSAQQFSDYHSELNMSSLELGDSALYFCASSLLGGTGYTFGSGTRLTVV.

The chain couples TRBV5-8 to TRBJ1-5, with a tentative D call TRBD1 (6 bases). This CDR3 is 16 amino acids long. Germline V gives CDR1 SGHTS, CDR2 YDEGEE. Trimming removed 6 bases from V and 4 bases from J, with 20 bases in between. This chain's CDR3 is CASTPGAGAGNQPQHF. The CDR3 bases are TGTGCCAGCACCCCAGGCGCAGGGGCCGGGAATCAGCCCCAGCATTTT.

The chain has TRBV5-1 and TRBJ2-3; TRBD2 aligns across 9 bases. Germline CDR1 is SGHRS and CDR2 is YFSETQ. The J segment lost 7 bases and the V segment lost 0 bases, leaving 18 bases of the junction unmatched. The CDR3 contains 19 residues. DNA for the CDR3: TGCGCCAGCAGCTTGGTCTCTGGTGGGATAGCGGGGGTCGGAAATACGCAGTATTTT. This codes for CASSLVSGGIAGVGNTQYF. Filled out from reference TRBV5-1 and TRBJ2-3, the complete variable domain reads KAGVTQTPRYLIKTRGQQVTLSCSPISGHRSVSWYQQTPGQGLQFLFEYFSETQRNKGNFPGRFSGRQFSNSRSEMNVSTLELGDSALYLCASSLVSGGIAGVGNTQYFGPGTRLTVL.

This rearrangement joins TRBV28 to TRBJ1-4, with a tentative D call TRBD1 (5 bases). Germline V CDR1 and CDR2: MDHEN, SYDVKM. V lost 2 bases, J lost 5 bases, and 15 bases lay in between. The CDR3 runs 16 residues. The CDR3, as DNA: TGTGCCAGCAGTTTAGGTGGGAGGGGAGGGAATGAAAAACTGTTTTTT. Translation gives CASSLGGRGGNEKLFF.

This chain links TRBV27 with TRBJ2-7; D is possibly TRBD1 (6 bases). Germline CDR1 is MNHEY and CDR2 is SMNVEV (reference sequence). V was pared by 5 bases and J by 2 bases, with 16 bases between. This CDR3 is built from 15 residues. The CDR3 DNA reads as TGTGCCAGCAGTCGGGACACACCTCGACCCTACGAGCAGTACTTC. It is translated as CASSRDTPRPYEQYF.

The chain links TRBV5-1 to TRBJ2-7; 7 positions match TRBD1. The CDR3 runs to 17 residues. With V trimmed by 0 bases and J by 0 bases, 9 bases remained unmatched. Germline V gene lookup returns CDR1 SGHRS and CDR2 YFSETQ. This CDR3 is CASSLGPPGQSSYEQYV. CDR3 nucleotide sequence: TGCGCCAGCAGCTTGGGGCCCCCGGGACAGAGCTCCTACGAGCAGTACGTC.

V is TRBV5-1 and J is TRBJ2-1; 11 nucleotides agree with TRBD2. Germline lookup yields CDR1 SGHRS and CDR2 YFSETQ. The CDR3 is 17 residues long. V was clipped by 0 bases and J by 3 bases; unmatched bases: 5. CDR3 nucleotide sequence: TGCGCCAGCAGCTTGGGACTAGCGGGATCTCACTACAATGAGCAGTTCTTC. Translating gives CASSLGLAGSHYNEQFF.

The rearrangement links TRBV6-5 to TRBJ1-1; D not certain. The CDR3 spans 14 residues. The germline gives CDR1 MNHEY, CDR2 SVGAGI. The V and J ends lost 6 bases and 4 bases respectively, with 15 bases between them. The CDR3 loop reads CASSPPARSTEAFF. Here the CDR3 DNA reads TGTGCCAGCAGCCCACCGGCAAGGAGCACTGAAGCTTTCTTT.

The chain links TRBV3-1 (or the pseudogene TRBV3-2) to TRBJ2-1, with TRBD1 matching 9 bases. V dropped 4 bases and J dropped 9; count of bases not matched to a gene: 13. Germline V gives CDR1 LGHDT, CDR2 YNNKEL (reference sequence). This CDR3 has 16 residues. The CDR3 DNA follows: TGTGCCAGCAGCCGCAATAGACAGGGGGTAGTGATTGAGCAGTTCTTC. It yields the protein CASSRNRQGVVIEQFF.

The CDR3 sequence: CASSPSTPQNSPLHF. In nucleotides, the CDR3 is TGTGCCAGCAGCCCATCCACTCCACAGAATTCACCCCTCCACTTT. The chain employs TRBV7-2 and TRBJ1-6, with no clear D. The CDR3 extends over 15 amino acids. CDR1 and CDR2 from the germline V gene are SGHTA and FQGNSA. V was clipped by 5 bases and J by 7 bases, with 15 bases between them.